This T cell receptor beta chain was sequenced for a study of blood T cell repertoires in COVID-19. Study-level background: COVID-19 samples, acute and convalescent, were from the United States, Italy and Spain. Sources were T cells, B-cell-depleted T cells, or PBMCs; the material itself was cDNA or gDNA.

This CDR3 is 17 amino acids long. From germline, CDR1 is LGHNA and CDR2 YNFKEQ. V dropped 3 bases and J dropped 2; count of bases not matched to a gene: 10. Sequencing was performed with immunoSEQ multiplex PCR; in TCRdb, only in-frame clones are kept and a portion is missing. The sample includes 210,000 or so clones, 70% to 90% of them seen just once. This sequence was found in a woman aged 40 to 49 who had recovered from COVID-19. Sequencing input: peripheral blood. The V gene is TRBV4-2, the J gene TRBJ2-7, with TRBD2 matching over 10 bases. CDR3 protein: CASSQYQGLARAYEQYF. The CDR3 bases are TGTGCCAGCAGCCAGTACCAGGGACTAGCGAGGGCCTACGAGCAGTACTTC.